A selection of T cell receptor beta chains follows, all from one sample in a study of T cell responses to AZD1222 COVID-19 vaccine. Method: immunoSEQ multiplex PCR; TCRdb's copy keeps in-frame clones and lacks some. This sample has roughly 120,000 clones, with about 90% found just once. The sample consisted of peripheral blood, taken on day 0 of AZD1222 vaccination. Every receptor here comes from an adult in good health. CDR3s include the opening cysteine and the closing phenylalanine or tryptophan. The D gene is left open where the match is weak. Clone size is shown for a subset of rows, as once, few, many or a class of expanded clone.

TRBJ1-1	-	-	TRBV12-3/TRBV12-4	CASSRDLKAFF	TGTGCCAGCAGTCGGGACTTGAAAGCTTTCTTT
TRBJ1-2	-	-	TRBV19	CASKEEGQANYGYTF	TGTGCCAGTAAGGAGGAAGGGCAAGCTAACTATGGCTACACCTTC
TRBJ2-1	-	-	TRBV5-8	CASSRRGSSYNEQFF	TGTGCCAGCAGCCGACGGGGTAGCTCCTACAATGAGCAGTTCTTC
TRBJ2-3	-	-	TRBV5-1	CASSLGDSADTQYF	TGCGCCAGCAGCTTGGGGGATTCGGCAGATACGCAGTATTTT
TRBJ1-1	-	-	TRBV4-1	CASSQWDSNTEAFF	TGCGCCAGCAGCCAGTGGGACTCAAACACTGAAGCTTTCTTT
TRBJ1-2	-	TRBD1	TRBV18	CASSAAPGTEYGYTF	TGTGCCAGCTCAGCCGCCCCCGGGACAGAGTATGGCTACACCTTC
TRBJ1-2	once	-	TRBV7-9	CASSLDAGLYGYTF	TGTGCCAGCAGCTTAGATGCAGGGCTCTATGGCTACACCTTC
TRBJ2-7	-	TRBD1	TRBV5-1	CASSLPRDRGDYEQYF	TGCGCCAGCAGCTTGCCCCGGGACAGGGGTGACTACGAGCAGTACTTC
TRBJ2-1	-	TRBD2	TRBV11-2	CASSSKLAGGYNEQFF	TGTGCCAGCAGCTCCAAACTAGCGGGAGGGTACAATGAGCAGTTCTTC
TRBJ1-1	-	-	TRBV5-1	CASSSRTGNTEAFF	TGCGCCAGCAGCTCCCGGACGGGGAACACTGAAGCTTTCTTT
TRBJ1-1	-	-	TRBV5-5	CASSSEALTEAFF	TGTGCCAGCAGCTCGGAGGCGCTCACTGAAGCTTTCTTT
TRBJ2-7	-	-	TRBV6-2/TRBV6-3	CASSYPTPGRGYEQYF	TGTGCCAGCAGTTACCCTACCCCCGGTCGAGGGTACGAGCAGTACTTC
TRBJ1-1	-	-	TRBV5-1	CASSFTGNTEAFF	TGCGCCAGCAGCTTTACCGGGAACACTGAAGCTTTCTTT
TRBJ1-2	-	TRBD1	TRBV6-1	CASSHPTGSDYGYTF	TGTGCCAGCAGTCACCCGACAGGGAGTGACTATGGCTACACCTTC
TRBJ2-2	-	-	TRBV7-9	CASESTTNTGELFF	TGTGCCAGCGAAAGTACAACGAACACCGGGGAGCTGTTTTTT
TRBJ1-2	-	TRBD1	TRBV24-1	CATSDRRTGWDINYGYTF	TGTGCCACCAGTGACCGCCGGACAGGGTGGGACATAAACTATGGCTACACCTTC
TRBJ1-2	-	TRBD1	TRBV19	CASSMVKGGLGYTF	TGTGCCAGTAGTATGGTGAAAGGGGGCTTAGGCTACACCTTC
TRBJ1-6	-	-	TRBV5-5	CASSLGNQGNSPLHF	TGTGCCAGCAGCTTGGGGAATCAGGGCAATTCACCCCTCCACTTT
TRBJ2-1	few	-	TRBV28	CASSLSRGQFF	TGTGCCAGCAGTTTAAGCAGGGGGCAGTTCTTC
TRBJ2-5	-	-	TRBV7-9	CASRGGRETQYF	TGTGCCAGCAGAGGGGGGCGGGAGACCCAGTACTTC
TRBJ2-3	-	TRBD2	TRBV25-1	CASSEGASGSTDTQYF	TGTGCCAGCAGTGAAGGGGCTAGCGGTAGCACAGATACGCAGTATTTT
TRBJ2-4	-	TRBD1	TRBV4-2	CASSQDPRTGTKNIQYF	TGTGCCAGCAGCCAAGATCCCCGGACAGGGACCAAAAACATTCAGTACTTC
TRBJ2-7	-	-	TRBV30	CAWSTPYEQYF	TGTGCCTGGAGTACCCCCTACGAGCAGTACTTC
TRBJ1-4	-	-	TRBV30	CAWSVRVDEKLFF	TGTGCCTGGAGTGTACGGGTAGACGAAAAACTGTTTTTT
TRBJ2-6	-	-	TRBV5-7	CASSLNQGSGLGANVLTF	TGTGCCAGCAGCTTGAATCAGGGGTCCGGTCTGGGGGCCAACGTCCTGACTTTC
TRBJ2-7	-	-	TRBV30	CAWSQVGGRQYF	TGTGCCTGGAGTCAGGTTGGGGGGCGGCAGTACTTC
TRBJ1-1	once	TRBD1	TRBV3-1/TRBV3-2	CASSQGGTGDEAFF	TGTGCCAGCAGCCAAGGCGGGACAGGGGATGAAGCTTTCTTT
TRBJ1-3	-	TRBD1	TRBV18	CASSPGTGAGNTIYF	TGTGCCAGCTCACCGGGGACAGGGGCCGGAAACACCATATATTTT
TRBJ2-1	-	-	TRBV12-3/TRBV12-4	CASRLPAHNEQFF	TGTGCTAGCAGGCTACCGGCCCACAATGAGCAGTTCTTC
TRBJ2-1	-	TRBD1	TRBV6-6	CASSPGQGAGEQFF	TGTGCCAGCAGTCCGGGACAGGGGGCAGGTGAGCAGTTCTTC
TRBJ2-1	-	TRBD1	TRBV4-2	CASSQDRLGQGARNEQFF	TGTGCCAGCAGCCAAGATCGGTTAGGGCAGGGGGCGAGGAATGAGCAGTTCTTC
TRBJ1-4	-	-	TRBV3-1/TRBV3-2	CASSGRTAGPGAEKLFF	TGTGCCAGCAGCGGACGGACAGCAGGTCCCGGGGCTGAAAAACTGTTTTTT
TRBJ1-6	-	TRBD1	TRBV27	CASSLNGQDRSSPLHF	TGTGCCAGCAGTTTAAACGGACAGGACCGTTCTTCACCCCTCCACTTT
TRBJ2-7	-	-	TRBV27	CASSYRSSLSYEQYF	TGTGCCAGCAGCTACAGGTCCTCGTTATCCTACGAGCAGTACTTC
TRBJ1-1	-	-	TRBV6-5	CASKVNLNTEAFF	TGTGCCAGCAAAGTGAATTTGAACACTGAAGCTTTCTTT
TRBJ2-7	-	TRBD2	TRBV2	CATQPGTSYSYEQYF	TGTGCCACCCAGCCCGGGACTAGCTACTCCTACGAGCAGTACTTC
TRBJ1-5	-	-	TRBV7-7	CASSPRRVCNQPQHF	TGTGCCAGCAGCCCCAGGAGGGTATGCAATCAGCCCCAGCATTTT
TRBJ2-1	few	TRBD1	TRBV12-3/TRBV12-4	CASRGQGAVEQFF	TGTGCCAGCAGGGGACAGGGGGCGGTCGAGCAGTTCTTC
TRBJ2-3	-	-	TRBV9	CASSADGQGGQYF	TGTGCCAGCAGCGCCGACGGACAAGGAGGGCAGTATTTT
TRBJ1-1	-	TRBD1	TRBV7-9	CASSLGRGSTEAFF	TGTGCCAGCAGCTTAGGCAGGGGGTCCACTGAAGCTTTCTTT
TRBJ1-1	-	-	TRBV6-5	CASSYTTDMNTEAFF	TGTGCCAGCAGTTACACGACAGATATGAACACTGAAGCTTTCTTT
TRBJ1-1	-	TRBD1	TRBV5-1	CASSVGQAYTEAFF	TGCGCCAGCAGCGTGGGACAGGCGTACACTGAAGCTTTCTTT
TRBJ1-5	-	-	TRBV7-8	CASSLGAQGNQPQHF	TGTGCCAGCAGCTTAGGGGCACAGGGTAACCAGCCCCAGCATTTT
TRBJ2-3	-	-	TRBV19	CASTQGGNTDTQYF	TGTGCCAGTACCCAGGGGGGGAATACAGATACGCAGTATTTT
TRBJ1-5	-	TRBD1	TRBV2	CASSRQGGQPQHF	TGTGCCAGCAGCCGACAGGGAGGTCAGCCCCAGCATTTT
TRBJ1-1	-	-	TRBV7-9	CASNKRGDEAFF	TGTGCCAGCAACAAACGGGGGGATGAAGCTTTCTTT
TRBJ1-2	once	-	TRBV7-8	CASSLGGIANYGYTF	TGTGCCAGCAGCTTAGGGGGCATAGCTAACTATGGCTACACCTTC
TRBJ1-5	-	TRBD1	TRBV19	CASRDRGATGNQPQHF	TGTGCCAGCCGGGACAGGGGCGCTACGGGCAATCAGCCCCAGCATTTT
TRBJ2-7	-	-	TRBV6-6	CASSRLTGGTRSYEQYF	TGTGCCAGCAGTCGCTTAACAGGTGGAACTCGCTCCTACGAGCAGTACTTC
TRBJ2-3	-	TRBD1	TRBV5-1	CASRPGTGEMDTQYF	TGCGCCAGCAGGCCTGGGACAGGGGAGATGGATACGCAGTATTTT
TRBJ1-1	-	-	TRBV2	CASSGPGNTEAFF	TGTGCCAGCAGTGGGCCGGGGAACACTGAAGCTTTCTTT
TRBJ1-2	-	-	TRBV3-1/TRBV3-2	CASSRNRDGYTF	TGTGCCAGCAGCCGTAACAGGGACGGCTACACCTTC
TRBJ2-1	-	-	TRBV21-1	CASSVDVQDRGRNEQFF	TGTGCCAGCAGCGTAGACGTCCAAGACAGGGGGCGGAATGAGCAGTTCTTC
TRBJ1-1	-	TRBD1	TRBV5-1	CASSLGLQGSGAFF	TGCGCCAGCAGCTTGGGTCTACAGGGGTCTGGGGCTTTCTTT
TRBJ1-5	-	-	TRBV21-1	CASSLQRRGYSQPQHF	TGTGCCAGCAGCCTTCAACGCAGGGGATACAGTCAGCCCCAGCATTTT